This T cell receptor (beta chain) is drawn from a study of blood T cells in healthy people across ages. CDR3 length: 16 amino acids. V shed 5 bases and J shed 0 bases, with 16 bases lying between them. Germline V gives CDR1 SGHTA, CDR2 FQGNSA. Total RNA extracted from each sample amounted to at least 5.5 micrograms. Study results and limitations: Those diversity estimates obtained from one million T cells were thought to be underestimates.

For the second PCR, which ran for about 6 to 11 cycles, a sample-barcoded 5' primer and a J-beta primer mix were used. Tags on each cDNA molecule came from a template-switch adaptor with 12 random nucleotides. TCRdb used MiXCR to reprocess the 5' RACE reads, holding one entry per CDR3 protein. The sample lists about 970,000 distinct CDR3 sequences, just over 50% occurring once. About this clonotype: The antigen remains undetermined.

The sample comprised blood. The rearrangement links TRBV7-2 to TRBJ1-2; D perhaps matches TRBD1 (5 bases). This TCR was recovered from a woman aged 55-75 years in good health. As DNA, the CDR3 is TGTGCCAGCAGCATAAGCCCGGGGACGGCTAACTATGGCTACACCTTC. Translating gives CASSISPGTANYGYTF.